This note documents a single TCR beta chain sequence. Authors' processing steps: How many nucleated cells were present was estimated from reference gene primer amplification. TCRdb keeps only in-frame clones here, not all; method: immunoSEQ multiplex PCR. V and J calls and clone size are given by that table; D and trimming were obtained from the DNA. The sample carries some 150,000 clones, around 86% recorded once. This sample was taken from a study of blood T cell repertoires in COVID-19. In the study overall: Italy, Spain and the United States were the sources of the convalescent and acute COVID-19 samples. PBMCs, B-cell-depleted T cells, or T cells were the source of the cDNA or gDNA that made up the material.

Trimming cost V 8 bases and J 3 bases; bases outside gene matches: 9. Germline CDR1 is LNHDA and CDR2 is SQIVND (reference sequence). The CDR3 spans 15 residues. The chain recombines TRBV19 with TRBJ2-3, with 9 nucleotides matching TRBD2. The receptor was derived from a man in his fifties or sixties with active COVID-19. The sample consisted of peripheral blood. The CDR3 here is CASSSAGGRTDTQYF. CDR3 nucleotide sequence: TGTGCCAGTTCCTCCGCGGGGGGGCGTACAGATACGCAGTATTTT.